This TCR beta chain stems from a study of blood T cell repertoires in COVID-19. Study as a whole: T cells, B-cell-depleted T cells, or PBMCs supplied cDNA or gDNA.

Enrollees, about 18 to 95 years old, lived in 24 US areas. The CDR3 contains 15 residues. The germline V gene has CDR1 SGDLS and CDR2 YYNGEE. J lost 0 bases, V lost 4 bases, and 3 bases had no gene match. Study processing details: Estimates of nucleated cell counts were drawn from the amplification of reference gene primers. This table comes from immunoSEQ multiplex PCR, and its TCRdb copy is limited to in-frame clones, with some not included. Clone size and the V and J calls come from that table; the DNA yielded D and trimming. Of roughly 420,000 clones in the sample, roughly 90% were seen once. Sequenced: PBMCs or T cells enriched from blood (not recorded which). The TCR sequence derives from a woman in her 30s with acute COVID-19. The V gene is TRBV9, the J gene TRBJ2-3, with 9 bases lining up with TRBD1. CDR3 residues: CASSPGQGSTDTQYF. CDR3 bases: TGTGCCAGCAGCCCGGGACAGGGAAGCACAGATACGCAGTATTTT.